This T cell receptor (beta chain) appears in the sequencing data of a study of shared clonotypes between healthy human individuals. TCRdb's table, derived via immunoSEQ multiplex PCR, lists solely in-frame clones and lacks some. This table holds about 2 million clones, about 95% found once. Terminally differentiated effector memory CD45RA+ cells were excluded from the naive CD8 cells, which were CD45RO-negative and positively selected for CCR7. The CDR3 is made up of 14 amino acids. The V end was cut by 2 bases, the J end by 4 bases, with 11 bases between. Looked up from germline, CDR1 is SGHRS and CDR2 is YFSETQ.

The chain couples TRBV5-1 to TRBJ2-3; D is uncertain. Specimen: naive CD8+ T cells sorted from blood. This sequence was found in a young man in good health. CDR3 in amino acids: CASSFSTPADTQYF. DNA of the CDR3: TGCGCCAGCAGCTTTAGCACGCCCGCAGATACGCAGTATTTT.